This TCR beta chain was found in a study of OX40 agonist ivuxolimab in advanced cancers. In this sample, this clone turned up once. The antigen is unknown. There are 11 residues in the CDR3. V lost 5 bases to trimming and J lost 10 bases; unmatched junction nucleotides: 2. Germline V gene sequence: CDR1 SGHVS, CDR2 FNYEAQ. Findings and limits, study-wide: With doses of 0.1-3.0 mg/kg, partial responders showed among the lowest clonal expansion. CD8+ T cells averaged more expanded clones than CD4+.

TCRdb's copy holds only in-frame clones and misses some; the assay was immunoSEQ multiplex PCR. Here the sample spans approximately 80,000 clones, 91% being singletons. This chain links TRBV7-6 with TRBJ2-1; 7 bases agree with TRBD2. Source: CD4+ or CD8+ T cells sorted from blood, taken in a trial of the OX40 agonist ivuxolimab. The clonotype comes from an adult with an advanced solid tumor such as melanoma, head and neck, liver or kidney cancer. CDR3 DNA: TGTGCCAGCAGCACGGGAGGCGAGCAGTTCTTC. Encoded protein: CASSTGGEQFF.